This T cell receptor (beta chain) was observed in a study of T cells in localized non-small cell lung cancer. Worth noting for this clone: Its antigen is still unknown.

Study-wide results and limits: A median of around 57 clones ranked among the top 100 in tumor appeared in adjacent lung. Owing to sequencing of a solitary tumor region, heterogeneity cannot be discounted.

Method: immunoSEQ multiplex PCR; TCRdb's copy keeps in-frame clones and lacks some. The sample consists of around 55,000 clones, around nine tenths of them appearing once. CDR1 is SGHNT, CDR2 YYREEE, per germline (reference sequence). The CDR3 consists of 14 residues. Deletions cut 0 bases from V and 4 bases from J, with 10 bases between. Sample: PBMCs, taken before any cancer treatment. The chain has TRBV5-4 and TRBJ1-1; no firm D call. The clonotype originates from a female donor with stage II lung adenocarcinoma. The CDR3 region has the DNA TGTGCCAGCAGCTTGGACTGGGAGGGCACTGAAGCTTTCTTT. It translates to CASSLDWEGTEAFF.